What follows are 19 T cell receptor beta chains derived from one specimen sequenced in a study of T-cell memory formation after mild COVID-19. MiXCR was run by TCRdb on the 5' RACE reads, yielding one entry per CDR3 protein. The table lists hundreds of thousands of distinct CDR3 sequences, 20% to 25% of them singletons. Sequenced sample: PBMCs or a T cell subset sorted from them (not recorded which). The source is an adult woman who had mild COVID-19 (a few samples of this study predate the infection). Cell type and time point are not known.

The J gene is TRBJ1-2, the V gene TRBV29-1, with D perhaps matching TRBD1 (5 bases). This CDR3 spans 10 amino acids. CDR1 is SQVTM, CDR2 ANQGSEA, per germline. Trimming took off 6 bases at V and 5 bases at J, with 7 bases between the two ends. CDR3 DNA sequence: TGCAGCGTCAGGGATTATGGCTACACCTTC. As protein: CSVRDYGYTF. The whole variable domain, filled in from reference TRBV29-1 and TRBJ1-2, reads SAVISQKPSRDICQRGTSLTIQCQVDSQVTMMFWYRQQPGQSLTLIATANQGSEATYESGFVIDKFPISRPNLTFSTLTVSNMSPEDSSIYLCSVRDYGYTFGSGTRLTVV.

This clonotype was found a few times. This rearrangement joins TRBV7-6 to TRBJ1-1, with 9 bases aligning to TRBD1. The CDR3 length is 15 residues. Trimming removed 4 bases from V and 4 bases from J; junction bases left unmatched: 7. Germline V gene data show CDR1 as SGHVS and CDR2 as FNYEAQ. CDR3 protein: CASSSATGGPTEAFF. CDR3 nucleotide sequence: TGTGCCAGCAGCTCGGCCACAGGGGGCCCCACTGAAGCTTTCTTT.

This chain joins TRBV28 and TRBJ2-7, with unresolved D. Trimming cost V 7 bases and J 5 bases, with 6 bases left between them. The CDR3 runs to 10 residues. Germline loops: CDR1 MDHEN, CDR2 SYDVKM. CDR3 coding DNA: TGTGCCAGCAAGTACCACGAGCAGTACTTC. This gives the protein CASKYHEQYF.

The V call is TRBV29-1, the J call TRBJ2-7; TRBD1 agrees at 8 bases. This CDR3 is 14 amino acids long. Germline CDR1 is SQVTM and CDR2 is ANQGSEA. With V trimmed by 1 base and J by 1 base, 3 bases remained unmatched. The CDR3: CSVEATGESYEQYF. CDR3 nucleotide sequence: TGCAGCGTTGAAGCGACAGGGGAGTCCTACGAGCAGTACTTC.

This chain links TRBV20-1 with TRBJ2-2; D perhaps matches TRBD2 (6 bases). The CDR3 length is 16 residues. The ends were cut back, 3 bases at V and 0 bases at J, with 14 bases in the middle. Germline V gene sequence: CDR1 DFQATT, CDR2 SNEGSKA (reference sequence). The CDR3 loop reads CSASRTTSANTGELFF. As DNA, the CDR3 is TGCAGTGCTAGCCGGACTACCAGCGCGAACACCGGGGAGCTGTTTTTT.

The chain recombines TRBV11-2 with TRBJ1-1; D gene unclear. The germline V and J ends were trimmed by 3 bases and 0 bases, with 2 bases remaining between them. CDR3 length: 12 residues. Germline V lookup: CDR1 SGHAT, CDR2 FQNNGV. CDR3 DNA sequence: TGTGCCAGCAGCTTTTTGAACACTGAAGCTTTCTTT. As protein: CASSFLNTEAFF.

This clonotype has just a few counts. This sequence joins TRBV5-1 and TRBJ2-1, with no clear D. Trimming stripped 0 bases from V and 5 bases from J, with 21 bases between. The CDR3 runs 18 residues. Germline V CDR1 and CDR2: SGHRS, YFSETQ. The CDR3 DNA sequence: TGCGCCAGCAGCTTGGATATAGGAACGACCCGAGGTCACAATGAGCAGTTCTTC. This codes for CASSLDIGTTRGHNEQFF.

The chain links TRBV7-9 to TRBJ1-4; unclear D gene. Between the trimmed V and J ends, which lost 5 bases and 7 bases, there was a span of 11 bases. The CDR3 has 13 amino acids. CDR1 is SEHNR, CDR2 FQNEAQ, per germline (reference sequence). The CDR3 region is CASSRPGVEKLFF. The CDR3 coding sequence is TGTGCCAGCAGCCGCCCTGGGGTTGAAAAACTGTTTTTT.

The chain couples TRBV7-3 to TRBJ2-3, with TRBD1 identical over 8 bases. CDR1 and CDR2 from the germline V gene are SGHTA and FQGTGA. The CDR3 contains 16 residues. V was pared by 3 bases and J by 0 bases, with 5 bases of the junction left unmatched. CDR3 sequence: CASSFGTGTSTDTQYF. The CDR3 nucleotides are TGTGCCAGCAGCTTCGGGACAGGTACTAGCACAGATACGCAGTATTTT.

The rearrangement joins TRBV5-5 to TRBJ2-2; TRBD2 matches 7 bases. Trimming removed 4 bases from V and 6 bases from J; junction bases left unmatched: 15. From germline, CDR1 is SGHKS and CDR2 YYEKEE (reference sequence). The CDR3 has 17 residues. Here the CDR3 reads CASSGTVVAGVSGELFF. The CDR3 nucleotides are TGTGCCAGCAGCGGGACGGTGGTGGCGGGAGTATCCGGGGAGCTGTTTTTT.

The rearrangement joins TRBV29-1 to TRBJ2-2, with 7 bases aligning to TRBD1. The CDR3 has 15 amino acids. Germline trimming cut 7 bases from V and 2 bases from J; bases unmatched to any gene: 10. CDR1 SQVTM and CDR2 ANQGSEA come from the germline V gene. This CDR3 reads CSGVTGEKNTGELFF. The CDR3 nucleotides are TGCAGCGGAGTCACAGGGGAAAAAAACACCGGGGAGCTGTTTTTT.

This clonotype was detected many times. The rearrangement joins TRBV5-1 to TRBJ2-3, with 14 bases lining up with TRBD2. Germline CDR1 is SGHRS and CDR2 is YFSETQ. CDR3 length equals 19 residues. V lost 4 bases to trimming and J lost 3 bases; unmatched junction nucleotides: 13. The CDR3: CASSGGLAGGMAGTDTQYF. Written as DNA, the CDR3 is TGCGCCAGCAGCGGCGGACTAGCGGGAGGAATGGCGGGGACAGATACGCAGTATTTT.

The gene calls are TRBV5-1 and TRBJ1-1; D ambiguous. V gave up 4 bases and J gave up 0 bases, with 10 bases separating them. Germline-derived CDR1 and CDR2 are SGHRS and YFSETQ. The CDR3 is 14 residues long. The CDR3 spells CASSPAGLNTEAFF. The CDR3 region has the DNA TGCGCCAGCAGCCCCGCAGGTTTGAACACTGAAGCTTTCTTT. The complete variable domain, with remaining parts taken from reference TRBV5-1 and TRBJ1-1, reads KAGVTQTPRYLIKTRGQQVTLSCSPISGHRSVSWYQQTPGQGLQFLFEYFSETQRNKGNFPGRFSGRQFSNSRSEMNVSTLELGDSALYLCASSPAGLNTEAFFGQGTRLTVV.

The table lists this clonotype with a few counts. The chain joins TRBV6-2 or TRBV6-3 to TRBJ2-2; D may be TRBD2 (5 bases). Deletions cut 0 bases from V and 7 bases from J, with 6 bases between. Germline V lookup: CDR1 MNHEY, CDR2 SVGEGT. The CDR3 spans 13 residues. The DNA of the CDR3 is TGTGCCAGCAGTTACTCTGGAGGCGGGGAGCTGTTTTTT. It translates to CASSYSGGGELFF.

This clonotype came up many times. The chain employs TRBV7-2 and TRBJ1-1, with a tentative D call TRBD1 (6 bases). V lost 4 bases to trimming and J lost 0 bases, with 15 bases between them. The CDR3 sequence is 16 residues long. Germline V gene data show CDR1 as SGHTA and CDR2 as FQGNSA. CDR3 region: CASSSTGFLVNTEAFF. CDR3 sequence (DNA): TGTGCCAGCAGCTCAACAGGGTTCCTTGTGAACACTGAAGCTTTCTTT.

The chain carries TRBV18 and TRBJ2-7; D not resolved. The germline V gene has CDR1 KGHSH and CDR2 LQKENI. Between the trimmed V and J ends, which lost 3 bases and 4 bases, there was a span of 13 bases. There are 14 residues in the CDR3. CDR3 coding DNA: TGTGCCAGCTCACCGGGTCTCCCGGAGTACGAGCAGTACTTC. This codes for CASSPGLPEYEQYF.

This clonotype was observed a few times. CDR3 loop: CASSFPTGGPDYNEQFF. The DNA of the CDR3 is TGTGCCAGCAGCTTTCCTACAGGGGGGCCCGATTACAATGAGCAGTTCTTC. The chain couples TRBV7-9 to TRBJ2-1, with 8 bases matching TRBD1. V lost 3 bases and J lost 4; bases outside the gene matches: 11. Germline V gives CDR1 SEHNR, CDR2 FQNEAQ (reference sequence). This CDR3 comprises 17 residues.

This clonotype was counted only a few times. The chain has TRBV5-5 and TRBJ2-7; tentative D call: TRBD1 (5 bases). V lost 0 bases and J 3 bases, leaving 19 bases between the germline ends. Germline V gene data show CDR1 as SGHKS and CDR2 as YYEKEE (reference sequence). The CDR3 contains 17 residues. The chain's CDR3 is CASSLVDRQGVDYEQYF. CDR3 bases: TGTGCCAGCAGCTTGGTGGATCGTCAGGGTGTCGACTACGAGCAGTACTTC.

V usage is TRBV6-2 or TRBV6-3 and J usage is TRBJ2-3; 10 nucleotides line up with TRBD2. The junction had 7 bases not matched to a gene; V was cut back by 4 bases and J by 3 bases. Germline CDR1 reads MNHEY; CDR2 reads SVGEGT. The CDR3 is made up of 16 amino acids. CDR3 in amino acids: CASSFLAGVGTDTQYF. The CDR3 DNA follows: TGTGCCAGCAGTTTCCTAGCGGGAGTGGGGACAGATACGCAGTATTTT.